This T cell receptor (beta chain) was observed in a study of blood T cells in healthy people across ages. Study details: The capture of about one barcoded beta molecule per two T cells was achieved by template switching. Study-level results: Donor CMV status, an unknown factor, possibly confounded changes in expanded clonotypes. When set beside aged donors, long-lived donors presented more naive CD4+ cells and higher diversity.

Worth noting for this clonotype: Its matching antigen is unknown.

For the second PCR, which ran for 7 to 11 cycles, a sample-barcoded 5' primer and a J-beta primer mix were used. TCRdb independently ran MiXCR on the 5' RACE reads; one entry per CDR3 protein. This table holds about 680,000 distinct CDR3 sequences, over 45% found once. Deletions cut 3 bases from V and 4 bases from J, with 13 bases between. The V gene's germline CDR1 is SGHRS and CDR2 YFSETQ. The length of the CDR3 is 14 residues. Material: blood. The rearrangement joins TRBV5-1 to TRBJ1-1; tentatively, D is TRBD1 (5 bases). The sequence derives from a woman aged 55-70 years in good health. The CDR3 sequence: CASSSGGATTEAFF. The CDR3 nucleotides read TGCGCCAGCAGCTCTGGAGGGGCTACCACTGAAGCTTTCTTT.